These T cell receptor beta chains were read from a single sample in a study of blood T cell repertoires in COVID-19. Here immunoSEQ multiplex PCR was the method, and the copy in TCRdb shows in-frame clones only, minus some. The sample records 35,000 to 50,000 clones, roughly 80% being singletons. Input material: peripheral blood. The receptor source for this set is a human donor with acute or convalescent COVID-19. The donor label of this sample is uncertain. Both conserved end residues are part of each CDR3. D genes are given only for firm matches. Part of the rows lack a size; the others show once, few, many or a class for expanded clones.

j_call d_call v_call clone_size cdr3_nt cdr3_aa
TRBJ2-7 TRBD1 TRBV4-1 . TGCGCCAGCAGCCAAGATTGGGACAGCAGCTCCTACGAGCAGTACTTC CASSQDWDSSSYEQYF
TRBJ2-1 TRBD2 TRBV4-2 few TGTGCCAGCAGCCAAGATCCTAAGAGTATTAGCGGGAGGGTGGATGAGCAGTTCTTC CASSQDPKSISGRVDEQFF
TRBJ2-7 TRBD2 TRBV10-1 . TGCGCCAGCAGCGAGGGAGGGGTAGGTTACGAGCAGTACTTC CASSEGGVGYEQYF
TRBJ1-2 TRBD1 TRBV7-6 . TGTGCCAGCAGCTCCCTCATCCGGGACAGGGACAGATATAACTATGGCTACACCTTC CASSSLIRDRDRYNYGYTF
TRBJ2-2 . TRBV5-1 once TGCGCCAGCAGCCGGTCGGGGCCGCGGGAGAACACCGGGGAGCTGTTTTTT CASSRSGPRENTGELFF
TRBJ1-6 TRBD1 TRBV3-1/TRBV3-2 . TGTGCCAGCAGTTTTGGACAGGGGAATAATTCACCCCTCCACTTT CASSFGQGNNSPLHF
TRBJ2-5 . TRBV5-1 . TGCGCCAGCAGCTTGGCCGGACGAGGGCCACAAGAGACCCAGTACTTC CASSLAGRGPQETQYF
TRBJ1-3 . TRBV15 . TGTGCCGCCAGCAGAGAGACAGCATACTCTGGAAACACCATATATTTT CAASRETAYSGNTIYF
TRBJ1-5 TRBD1 TRBV6-6 few TGTGCCAGCAGACCAACAGGGGGTGAACAGCCCCAGCATTTT CASRPTGGEQPQHF
TRBJ1-5 . TRBV4-1 . TGCGCCAGCAGCCAAGAGCCAACGCTAGGGGGCAATCAGCCCCAGCATTTT CASSQEPTLGGNQPQHF
TRBJ1-5 TRBD1 TRBV15 . TGTGCCACCAGCAGAACAGGGGGATGGCCCCAGCATTTT CATSRTGGWPQHF
TRBJ2-2 TRBD2 TRBV11-2 . TGTGCCAGCAGCCGACGACTAGCGGGAGGGATCCCCACCGGGGAGCTGTTTTTT CASSRRLAGGIPTGELFF
TRBJ1-1 TRBD1 TRBV6-5 . TGTGCCAGCAGCCTCCTCCCCCGGACAGGGTGGTTCTTT CASSLLPRTGWFF
TRBJ1-4 TRBD1 TRBV29-1 . TGCAGCGTGGGGCAGGGGGGACAGGGGTACAAACTGTTTTTT CSVGQGGQGYKLFF
TRBJ1-1 . TRBV6-5 . TGTGCCAGCAGCCAGAGCAGGGGAAGGGCTTTCTTT CASSQSRGRAFF
TRBJ2-3 TRBD2 TRBV9 . TGTGCCAGCAGCGTAGGCGGGAGTACTGATACGCAGTATTTT CASSVGGSTDTQYF